The clone carrying this TCR beta chain was picked up many times. Its cognate antigen is unknown. The source of the sample is a study of early T cells in non-severe SARS-CoV-2 infection. Overall study findings and caveats: The study's VDJdb matching favored anti-spike CD8 responses and missed private and CD4 specificities.

Individual cDNA molecules were tagged with unique molecular identifiers, the study reported. Using its own MiXCR run on the 5' RACE reads, TCRdb lists one record per CDR3 protein. The sample carries some 30,000 distinct CDR3 sequences, roughly 6.6% recorded once. This receptor was taken from an adult who was a healthcare worker with PCR-confirmed SARS-CoV-2 infection or an uninfected control (not recorded which). Sample: whole blood.

CDR3 in DNA: TGTGCCAGCAGCCAAGACCCCAATGGCGATGGAGATACGCAGTATTTT. Protein product: CASSQDPNGDGDTQYF. The chain carries TRBV14 and TRBJ2-3; no clear D. The CDR3 consists of 16 residues. V was cut by 0 bases and J by 5 bases, with 15 bases left in between. From germline, CDR1 is SGHDN and CDR2 FVKESK. The full variable domain, rest sourced from reference TRBV14 and TRBJ2-3, is EAGVTQFPSHSVIEKGQTVTLRCDPISGHDNLYWYRRVMGKEIKFLLHFVKESKQDESGMPNNRFLAERTGGTYSTLKVQPAELEDSGVYFCASSQDPNGDGDTQYFGPGTRLTVL.